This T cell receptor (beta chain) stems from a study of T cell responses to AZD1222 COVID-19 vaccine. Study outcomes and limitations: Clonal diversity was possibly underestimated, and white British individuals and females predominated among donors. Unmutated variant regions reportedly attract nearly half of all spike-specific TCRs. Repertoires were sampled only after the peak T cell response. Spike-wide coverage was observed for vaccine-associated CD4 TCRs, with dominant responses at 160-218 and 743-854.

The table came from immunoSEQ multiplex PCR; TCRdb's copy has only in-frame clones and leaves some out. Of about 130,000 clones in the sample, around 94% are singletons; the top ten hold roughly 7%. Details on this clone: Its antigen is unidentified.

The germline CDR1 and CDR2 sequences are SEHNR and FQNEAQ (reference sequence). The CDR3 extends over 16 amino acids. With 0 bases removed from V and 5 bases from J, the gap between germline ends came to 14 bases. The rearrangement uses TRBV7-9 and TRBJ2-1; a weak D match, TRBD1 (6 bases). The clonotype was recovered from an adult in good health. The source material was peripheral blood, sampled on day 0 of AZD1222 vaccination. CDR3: CASSLAQGRSHNEQFF. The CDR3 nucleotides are TGTGCCAGCAGCTTAGCGCAGGGGCGTTCGCACAATGAGCAGTTCTTC.